These 11 T cell receptor beta chains were sequenced from one sample in a study of regulatory T cells in long-lasting Graves disease. As for time point: newly diagnosed GD, antithyroid drugs for less than 3 months. Isolated PBMC RNA provided the starting material for the TCR library. Both iRepertoire HTBI primers and Arm-PCR of CDR3 regions were used to build the TCR beta libraries. TCRdb independently ran MiXCR on the multiplex PCR reads; one entry per CDR3 protein. The sample has around 450,000 distinct CDR3 sequences; more than 13% are singletons. These data also featured in a second study, about T cells in Graves' hyperthyroidism and ophthalmopathy.

Here the sequenced sample was peripheral blood mononuclear cells (PBMCs), taken at new diagnosis, from a patient treated with antithyroid drugs. All receptors derive from a woman younger than 45 with Graves disease.

Here the CDR3 reads CASSYLGQGAPDTQYF. The CDR3 DNA follows: TGTGCCAGCAGTTACTTGGGACAGGGGGCTCCAGATACGCAGTATTTT. This chain connects TRBV6-5 to TRBJ2-3; 12 bases align to TRBD1. CDR1 is MNHEY, CDR2 SVGAGI, per germline. Trimming took 1 base from V and 4 from J; bases not matched to a gene: 3. This CDR3 region has 16 residues.

This clonotype showed up many times. The chain couples TRBV10-3 to TRBJ2-1; possibly TRBD1 for D (7 bases). V gave up 0 bases and J gave up 4 bases, with 13 bases separating them. The germline gives CDR1 ENHRY, CDR2 SYGVKD. This CDR3 is built from 16 residues. CDR3 sequence (DNA): TGTGCCATCAGTGAGTCGATGGAGGGGGCGTACAATGAGCAGTTCTTC. Its protein is CAISESMEGAYNEQFF.

This clonotype was detected only a few times. The chain joins TRBV6-4 to TRBJ2-3; 9 bases align to TRBD1. Germline-derived CDR1 and CDR2 are MRHNA and SNTAGT. Trimming at V came to 1 base and at J to 6 bases, leaving 5 bases not matched to a gene. CDR3 size: 15 residues. For the CDR3, the DNA is TGTGCCAGCAGTGACTGGACAGGGGAAGGTGATACGCAGTATTTT. Translated: CASSDWTGEGDTQYF.

In its sample, this clonotype was seen many times. The rearrangement links TRBV7-9 to TRBJ2-3; 9 nucleotides align to TRBD2. CDR1 and CDR2 (germline): SEHNR, FQNEAQ (reference sequence). This CDR3 has 14 residues. The ends lost 6 bases at V and 5 bases at J; junction bases unmatched: 6. The CDR3 DNA reads as TGTGCCAGCAGTCTTAGCGGGAGAGGAGATACGCAGTATTTT. Translation gives CASSLSGRGDTQYF.

Many counts were recorded for this clonotype. The chain combines TRBV27 with TRBJ1-4, with D possibly matching TRBD1 (5 bases). In germline, CDR1 is MNHEY, CDR2 SMNVEV (reference sequence). This CDR3 is built from 16 residues. V lost 2 bases, J lost 8 bases, and 18 bases lay in between. The CDR3 spells CASSLTQALQKEKLFF. The CDR3 bases are TGTGCCAGCAGTTTAACACAGGCCCTGCAGAAGGAAAAACTGTTTTTT.

This clonotype came up a few times. The rearrangement links TRBV6-1 to TRBJ2-2, with 8 positions matching TRBD2. CDR1 and CDR2 (germline): MNHNS, SASEGT. Trimming at V came to 5 bases and at J to 4 bases, leaving 12 bases not matched to a gene. The CDR3 is 17 amino acids. In DNA form, the CDR3 reads TGTGCCAGCAGTCACGCCCTAGCGGGTAGAAGCACCGGGGAGCTGTTTTTT. Protein sequence: CASSHALAGRSTGELFF.

This clonotype has only a few counts. V and J are TRBV25-1 and TRBJ2-7; 7 bases map to TRBD1. Germline CDR1 and CDR2: MGHDK and SYGVNS. The ends lost 6 bases at V and 4 bases at J; junction bases unmatched: 6. This CDR3 spans 13 amino acids. CDR3 nucleotides: TGTGCCAGCAGCTTGACAGGGATTTACGAGCAGTACTTC. Protein product: CASSLTGIYEQYF.

This clonotype occurred many times. The V and J genes are TRBV20-1 and TRBJ2-1; 10 nucleotides line up with TRBD2. With V trimmed by 0 bases and J by 9 bases, 14 bases remained unmatched. CDR1 is DFQATT, CDR2 SNEGSKA, per germline (reference sequence). The CDR3 is 17 residues long. The chain's CDR3 is CSARDDLWLAGEGEQFF. Written as DNA, the CDR3 is TGCAGTGCTAGAGATGACCTTTGGCTAGCGGGAGAGGGTGAGCAGTTCTTC.

This clonotype was seen ten or more times. This sequence joins TRBV6-5 and TRBJ1-1; D gene uncertain. Germline-derived CDR1 and CDR2 are MNHEY and SVGAGI. This CDR3 contains 15 residues. V lost 0 bases and J lost 5, with 13 bases in between. CDR3 sequence: CASSYSNRQRTEAFF. The CDR3 DNA is TGTGCCAGCAGTTACTCGAACCGGCAGAGGACTGAAGCTTTCTTT.

The chain joins TRBV12-5 to TRBJ2-1; D is undetermined. CDR1 is LGHNT, CDR2 FRNRAP, per germline. Trimming removed 6 bases from V and 10 bases from J, with 16 bases in between. The CDR3 runs 13 residues. The CDR3 DNA follows: TGTGCTAGTGGCAAGCGTGCGCCCCCGGAGCAGTTCTTC. Protein product: CASGKRAPPEQFF. Drawing the rest from reference TRBV12-5 and TRBJ2-1, the complete variable domain is DARVTQTPRHKVTEMGQEVTMRCQPILGHNTVFWYRQTMMQGLELLAYFRNRAPLDDSGMPKDRFSAEMPDATLATLKIQPSEPRDSAVYFCASGKRAPPEQFFGPGTRLTVL.

This clonotype was seen at least ten times. The genes are TRBV2 and TRBJ2-1, with D hard to call. Per germline, CDR1 SNHLY and CDR2 FYNNEI. The CDR3 extends over 13 amino acids. The V gene lost 9 bases and the J gene lost 5 bases, with 14 bases spanning the gap. CDR3 sequence reads: CARALSRNNEQFF. CDR3 DNA sequence: TGTGCCAGAGCATTATCTAGAAACAATGAGCAGTTCTTC.